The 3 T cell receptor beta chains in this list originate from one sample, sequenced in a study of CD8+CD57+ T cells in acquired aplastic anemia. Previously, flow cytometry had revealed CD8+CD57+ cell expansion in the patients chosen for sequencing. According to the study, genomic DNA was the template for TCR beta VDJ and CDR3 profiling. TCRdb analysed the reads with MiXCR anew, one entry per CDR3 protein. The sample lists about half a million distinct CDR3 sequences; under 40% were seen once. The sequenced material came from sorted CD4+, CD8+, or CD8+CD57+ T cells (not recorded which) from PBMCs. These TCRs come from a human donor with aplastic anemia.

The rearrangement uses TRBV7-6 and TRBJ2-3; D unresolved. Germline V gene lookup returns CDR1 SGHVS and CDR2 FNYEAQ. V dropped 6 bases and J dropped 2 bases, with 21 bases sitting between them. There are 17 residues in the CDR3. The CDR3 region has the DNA TGTGCCAGCAGTATCCTGGGTAGCCCCCTCAACACAGATACGCAGTATTTT. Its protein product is CASSILGSPLNTDTQYF.

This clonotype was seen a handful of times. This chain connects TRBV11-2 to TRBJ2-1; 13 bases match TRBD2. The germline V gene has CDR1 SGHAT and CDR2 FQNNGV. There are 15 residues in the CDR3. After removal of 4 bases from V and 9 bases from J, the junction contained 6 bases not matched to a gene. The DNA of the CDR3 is TGTGCCAGCAGCTCCGGGACTAGCGGGGCGAGTGAGCAGTTCTTC. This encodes CASSSGTSGASEQFF.

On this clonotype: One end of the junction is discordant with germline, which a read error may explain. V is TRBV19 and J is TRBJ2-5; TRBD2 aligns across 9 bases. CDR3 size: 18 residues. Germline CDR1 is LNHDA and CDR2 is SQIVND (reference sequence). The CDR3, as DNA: TGTGCCAGTGGTATCGACGCGGGCGGGAGGGCCAGTTGGGAGACCCAGTACTTC. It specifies CASGIDAGGRASWETQYF.